The entry that follows covers one TCR beta chain sequence. The table came from immunoSEQ multiplex PCR; TCRdb's copy has only in-frame clones and leaves some out. This sample has 95,000 to 100,000 clones; approximately 87% occur once, and the top ten carry 10% to 13%. The entry originates in a study of T cell responses to AZD1222 COVID-19 vaccine. Germline-derived CDR1 and CDR2 are SGHVS and FQNEAQ. V was clipped by 0 bases and J by 1 base, with 7 bases between them. This CDR3 region has 15 residues. The J gene is TRBJ1-5, the V gene TRBV7-8; D remains ambiguous. This receptor was identified in an adult who received the AZD1222 COVID-19 vaccine. The material sequenced was peripheral blood, taken 28 days after the second AZD1222 dose. The DNA for the CDR3 is TGTGCCAGCAGCTTAGCCGGGTCGAGCAATCAGCCCCAGCATTTT. This sequence encodes CASSLAGSSNQPQHF. Filled out from reference TRBV7-8 and TRBJ1-5, the complete variable domain reads GAGVSQSPRYKVAKRGQDVALRCDPISGHVSLFWYQQALGQGPEFLTYFQNEAQLDKSGLPSDRFFAERPEGSVSTLKIQRTQQEDSAVYLCASSLAGSSNQPQHFGDGTRLSIL.